This is a list of T cell receptor beta chains from one sample in a study of early T cells in non-severe SARS-CoV-2 infection. Each CDR3 protein is one row after TCRdb ran MiXCR on the 5' RACE reads. The table shows about 89,000 distinct CDR3 sequences, with 16% occurring only once. Source: whole blood, taken at baseline. Receptor source: an adult who was a healthcare worker with PCR-confirmed SARS-CoV-2 infection or an uninfected control (not recorded which). CDR3s include the opening cysteine and the closing phenylalanine or tryptophan. The D gene is left open where the match is weak. Where a row states a size, it is once, few, many or the class of an expanded clone; other rows omit it.

j_gene,v_gene,abundance,d_gene,CDR3aa,CDR3nt
TRBJ2-5,TRBV10-1,.,.,CASSESGKQETQYF,TGCGCCAGCAGTGAGTCGGGAAAACAAGAGACCCAGTACTTC
TRBJ1-5,TRBV28,.,.,CASSNNQPQHF,TGTGCCAGCAGCAATAATCAGCCCCAGCATTTT
TRBJ2-7,TRBV6-6,.,.,CASSYPGTTVQYF,TGTGCCAGCAGTTACCCTGGGACGACGGTGCAGTACTTC
TRBJ2-2,TRBV6-2/TRBV6-3,.,.,CASKRTTSTGELFF,TGTGCCAGCAAAAGGACTACGAGCACCGGGGAGCTGTTTTTT
TRBJ2-5,TRBV12-3/TRBV12-4,.,.,CASSFLGTQYF,TGTGCCAGCAGCTTCCTGGGGACCCAGTACTTC
TRBJ2-1,TRBV12-3/TRBV12-4,few,.,CASSPRARQFF,TGTGCCAGCAGTCCAAGGGCAAGGCAGTTCTTC
TRBJ1-1,TRBV5-1,.,.,CASSGSTPNTEAFF,TGCGCCAGCAGCGGATCGACACCGAACACTGAAGCTTTCTTT
TRBJ2-7,TRBV3-1,few,.,CASSQSGEGEQYF,TGTGCCAGCAGCCAGTCAGGGGAGGGTGAGCAGTACTTC
TRBJ2-7,TRBV20-1,few,TRBD2,CSARDIPGGSYEQYF,TGCAGTGCTAGAGATATCCCGGGAGGGTCCTACGAGCAGTACTTC
TRBJ1-2,TRBV12-5,many,TRBD1,CASGSGTGDGYTF,TGTGCTAGTGGATCCGGGACAGGGGATGGCTACACCTTC
TRBJ2-5,TRBV5-6,.,.,CASSFTGSETQYF,TGTGCCAGCAGCTTTACCGGGAGCGAGACCCAGTACTTC
TRBJ2-7,TRBV5-1,.,.,CASSLGDFPHEQYF,TGCGCCAGCAGCTTGGGGGACTTCCCCCACGAGCAGTACTTC
TRBJ2-1,TRBV7-9,many,TRBD2,CASSFHVASSGRRNEQFF,TGTGCCAGCAGCTTCCACGTCGCGTCTAGCGGGAGAAGGAATGAGCAGTTCTTC
TRBJ1-1,TRBV2,.,.,CASSTGPLWTEAFF,TGTGCCAGCAGTACAGGGCCCCTCTGGACTGAAGCTTTCTTT
TRBJ1-5,TRBV5-6,.,.,CASSPEGRRQPQHF,TGTGCCAGCAGCCCCGAGGGGAGGCGGCAGCCCCAGCATTTT
TRBJ2-1,TRBV11-2,few,TRBD2,CASSLDPPTLAGPYNEQFF,TGTGCCAGCAGCTTAGATCCCCCTACTCTAGCGGGGCCCTACAATGAGCAGTTCTTC
TRBJ2-7,TRBV10-3,.,TRBD2,CAITDPRGSGSLEQYF,TGTGCCATCACCGACCCTCGTGGTAGCGGGAGCCTCGAGCAGTACTTC
TRBJ2-7,TRBV20-1,few,.,CSSAPTYEQYF,TGCAGTTCGGCACCTACCTACGAGCAGTACTTC
TRBJ2-2,TRBV7-2,.,TRBD2,CASSLLPSGNTGTGELFF,TGTGCCAGCAGCTTACTTCCTAGCGGGAATACAGGAACCGGGGAGCTGTTTTTT
TRBJ2-7,TRBV11-2,many,TRBD2,CASSFGREGYEQYF,TGTGCCAGCAGCTTTGGGCGGGAGGGATACGAGCAGTACTTC
TRBJ1-2,TRBV7-8,few,.,CASTIGGVGYGYTF,TGTGCCAGCACCATCGGGGGAGTGGGCTATGGCTACACCTTC
TRBJ1-1,TRBV3-1,.,.,CASSQGPLIEAFF,TGTGCCAGCAGCCAAGGCCCTTTGATTGAAGCTTTCTTT
TRBJ2-1,TRBV5-4,.,.,CAAKTRAINEQFF,TGTGCCGCAAAAACGCGCGCTATCAATGAGCAGTTCTTC
TRBJ1-6,TRBV27,few,TRBD1,CASSIRGQGLSSYNSPLHF,TGTGCCAGCAGTATCCGGGGACAGGGCCTTAGCTCCTATAATTCACCCCTCCACTTT
TRBJ2-7,TRBV4-3,few,TRBD2,CASSQVRTSGTLYEQYF,TGCGCCAGCAGCCAAGTAAGGACTAGCGGGACCCTTTACGAGCAGTACTTC
TRBJ2-3,TRBV10-3,.,TRBD1,CAISGQGDDTQYF,TGTGCCATCAGTGGACAGGGGGATGATACGCAGTATTTT
TRBJ2-7,TRBV11-2,few,TRBD2,CASSLGDWASGRYEQYF,TGTGCCAGCAGCTTAGGGGATTGGGCTAGCGGGCGCTACGAGCAGTACTTC
TRBJ1-1,TRBV7-9,few,.,CASSLGFSDAFF,TGTGCCAGCAGCTTAGGGTTTTCGGACGCTTTCTTT
TRBJ1-3,TRBV30,.,TRBD1,CAWDDRGLGNTIYF,TGTGCCTGGGATGACAGGGGGCTTGGAAACACCATATATTTT
TRBJ2-5,TRBV20-1,.,TRBD2,CSAPPTSGQETQYF,TGCAGTGCTCCCCCCACTAGCGGTCAAGAGACCCAGTACTTC
TRBJ1-4,TRBV6-2/TRBV6-3,once,.,CASGHLGRHEKLFF,TGTGCCAGTGGACATCTAGGTCGGCACGAAAAACTGTTTTTT
TRBJ2-1,TRBV4-1,many,.,CASSQVSYNEQFF,TGCGCCAGCAGCCAAGTATCCTACAATGAGCAGTTCTTC
TRBJ2-7,TRBV27,.,.,CASSLTGSLYEQYF,TGTGCCAGCAGTTTGACCGGGAGCCTCTACGAGCAGTACTTC
TRBJ2-3,TRBV6-4,many,TRBD2,CASSDLAGGDTQYF,TGTGCCAGCAGTGACCTAGCGGGAGGAGATACGCAGTATTTT
TRBJ1-1,TRBV5-1,few,.,CASSLRGGGTEAFF,TGCGCCAGCAGCTTGAGGGGCGGGGGCACTGAAGCTTTCTTT
TRBJ1-2,TRBV28,few,TRBD1,CASVTLGGGGYTF,TGTGCCAGCGTAACATTAGGGGGCGGAGGCTACACCTTC
TRBJ2-1,TRBV11-3,many,TRBD2,CASSFPGTREQFF,TGTGCCAGCAGCTTCCCCGGGACTAGGGAGCAGTTCTTC
TRBJ2-7,TRBV7-2,.,.,CASSLVAGGEQYF,TGTGCCAGCAGCTTAGTGGCAGGAGGCGAGCAGTACTTC
TRBJ2-7,TRBV7-6,.,.,CASSLTPHEQYF,TGTGCCAGCAGCTTAACGCCGCACGAGCAGTACTTC
TRBJ2-2,TRBV20-1,few,.,CSARGWGDTGELFF,TGCAGTGCTAGGGGTTGGGGTGACACCGGGGAGCTGTTTTTT
TRBJ2-3,TRBV18,few,.,CASSPRQSTDTQYF,TGTGCCAGCTCACCTAGACAGAGCACAGATACGCAGTATTTT
TRBJ1-2,TRBV14,few,.,CASSQVWTDGYTF,TGTGCCAGCAGCCAAGTTTGGACAGATGGCTACACCTTC
TRBJ1-1,TRBV7-2,.,TRBD1,CASSPFQGAGNTEAFF,TGTGCCAGCAGCCCCTTTCAGGGGGCAGGGAACACTGAAGCTTTCTTT
TRBJ2-3,TRBV13,.,.,CASSSLRDTQYF,TGTGCCAGCAGCTCCCTAAGAGATACGCAGTATTTT
TRBJ2-5,TRBV28,many,.,CASSLLSQETQYF,TGTGCCAGCAGTTTACTATCCCAAGAGACCCAGTACTTC
TRBJ2-3,TRBV12-3/TRBV12-4,many,.,CASSTTDRPQTDTQYF,TGTGCCAGCAGTACCACCGACAGGCCTCAGACAGATACGCAGTATTTT
TRBJ2-4,TRBV20-1,few,.,CSASRDWAKNIQYF,TGCAGTGCTAGCCGGGACTGGGCCAAAAACATTCAGTACTTC